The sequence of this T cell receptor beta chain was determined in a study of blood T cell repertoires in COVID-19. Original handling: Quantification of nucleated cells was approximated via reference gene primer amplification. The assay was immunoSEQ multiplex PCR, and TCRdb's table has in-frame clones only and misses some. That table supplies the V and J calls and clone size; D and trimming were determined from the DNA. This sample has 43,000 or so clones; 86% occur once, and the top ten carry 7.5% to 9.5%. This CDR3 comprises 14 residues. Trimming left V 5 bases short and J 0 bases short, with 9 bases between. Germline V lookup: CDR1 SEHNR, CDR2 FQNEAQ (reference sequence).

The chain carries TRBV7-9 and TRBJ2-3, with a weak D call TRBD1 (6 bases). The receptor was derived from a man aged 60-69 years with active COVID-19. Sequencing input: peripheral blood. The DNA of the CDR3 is TGTGCCAGCAGCCCGAGGGGGAGCACAGATACGCAGTATTTT. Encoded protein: CASSPRGSTDTQYF.